The 8 T cell receptor beta chains listed next were all sequenced from one sample in a study of shared clonotypes between healthy human individuals. This table comes from immunoSEQ multiplex PCR, and its TCRdb copy is limited to in-frame clones, with some not included. The sample has over 1.5 million clones, 95% to 99% seen once. Sequences were obtained from naive CD4+ T cells sorted from blood. The subset is: CD45RA+ positively selected. These receptors were collected from a man aged 25 to 45 in good health.

The rearrangement joins TRBV14 to TRBJ2-3, with D maybe TRBD1 (6 bases). Germline CDR1 and CDR2: SGHDN and FVKESK. V dropped 4 bases and J dropped 0 bases, with 14 bases sitting between them. The CDR3 covers 16 residues. This chain's CDR3 is CASSRVRGFSTDTQYF. The CDR3 DNA reads TGTGCCAGCAGCCGTGTTAGGGGGTTTAGCACAGATACGCAGTATTTT.

The V call is TRBV28, the J call TRBJ2-7; tentative D call: TRBD2 (6 bases). The CDR3 loop spans 15 amino acids. V shed 5 bases and J shed 0 bases, with 14 bases lying between them. Germline V gives CDR1 MDHEN, CDR2 SYDVKM. CDR3 DNA sequence: TGTGCCAGCAGTGCCGGGACTTTTATCTCCTACGAGCAGTACTTC. This sequence encodes CASSAGTFISYEQYF.

The V call is TRBV19, the J call TRBJ2-1; tentatively, D is TRBD1 or TRBD2 (5 bases each). The CDR3 contains 16 residues. Germline loops: CDR1 LNHDA, CDR2 SQIVND (reference sequence). Trimming removed 2 bases from V and 7 bases from J, with 18 bases in between. Written as DNA, the CDR3 is TGTGCCAGTAGTATATCTTGGGGGAGTGATGGGAATGAGCAGTTCTTC. Its protein product is CASSISWGSDGNEQFF.

The J gene is TRBJ2-5, the V gene TRBV19; a possible D gene is TRBD2 (7 bases). The germline gives CDR1 LNHDA, CDR2 SQIVND (reference sequence). V lost 4 bases to trimming and J lost 9 bases, with 18 bases between them. The CDR3 length is 14 residues. The CDR3 is CASSTGGGMEPQYF. DNA for the CDR3: TGTGCCAGTAGTACGGGGGGCGGGATGGAGCCCCAGTACTTC.

V and J are TRBV7-2 and TRBJ1-1; 8 positions match TRBD1. CDR3 length: 13 amino acids. Germline CDR1 SGHTA, CDR2 FQGNSA. J was trimmed by 11 bases and V by 5 bases; bases with no gene match: 10. Written as DNA, the CDR3 is TGTGCCAGCAGCCGGGACAGGCAAGTCATGGCTTTCTTT. Its translation is CASSRDRQVMAFF.

This clone was observed a single time. The rearrangement links TRBV11-2 to TRBJ1-1, with 8 nucleotides matching TRBD1. With 4 bases clipped from V and 5 bases from J, the junction kept 9 bases outside the gene matches. The germline gives CDR1 SGHAT, CDR2 FQNNGV. This CDR3 contains 15 residues. The CDR3 DNA reads TGTGCCAGCAGCTCTCGACAGGGGCGGGAAACTGAAGCTTTCTTT. Residues: CASSSRQGRETEAFF.

This clone was seen once. The gene calls are TRBV7-8 and TRBJ2-5, with 11 bases fitting TRBD2. Germline trimming cut 2 bases from V and 1 base from J; bases unmatched to any gene: 6. Germline V gene lookup returns CDR1 SGHVS and CDR2 FQNEAQ. The CDR3 is 17 residues long. Written as DNA, the CDR3 is TGTGCCAGCAGCTTAAGACTAGCGGGAATGGGCCAAGAGACCCAGTACTTC. The encoded protein is CASSLRLAGMGQETQYF.

Turning to this clone: This specimen includes other DNA sequences encoding the same CDR3. The chain joins TRBV7-2 to TRBJ2-5; D perhaps matches TRBD2 (6 bases). Trimming stripped 3 bases from V and 5 bases from J, with 7 bases between. Germline V CDR1 and CDR2: SGHTA, FQGNSA. The CDR3 consists of 12 residues. CDR3: CASSLGRETQYF. Here the CDR3 DNA reads TGTGCCAGCAGCTTGGGGAGGGAGACCCAGTACTTC.